This T cell receptor (beta chain) was identified in a study of CD8 T cells in ankylosing spondylitis. Findings of the study overall: Characteristic, it appeared, of ankylosing spondylitis blood was a TCR beta motif of fewer than 10 highly homologous variants. Within matched ankylosing spondylitis synovial fluid, disease-linked clones were reportedly significantly enriched. A CD8+ phenotype characterized the disease-linked clones, which were relatively rare in peripheral blood.

This clonotype was seen many times. Its specificity is unknown. TCRdb independently ran MiXCR on the 5' RACE reads; one entry per CDR3 protein. The sample gives some 240,000 distinct CDR3 sequences, just under 7.5% of which show up once; approximately 14% is in the top ten. Trimming left V 2 bases short and J 6 bases short, with 13 bases between. Germline V gene sequence: CDR1 LGHDT, CDR2 YNNKEL (reference sequence). CDR3 length: 14 amino acids. The source is a male donor with ankylosing spondylitis. The genes are TRBV3-1 and TRBJ1-1; tentatively, D is TRBD1 (5 bases). Sequenced sample: blood, either unsorted or a sorted T cell fraction (not recorded which). The CDR3 region is CASSQSRGKAEAFF. The DNA for the CDR3 is TGTGCCAGCAGCCAAAGTAGGGGTAAAGCTGAAGCTTTCTTT.